The clone carrying this T cell receptor (beta chain) occurred a few times. The antigen is not known. This CDR3 has 15 residues. V dropped 2 bases and J dropped 4 bases, with 12 bases sitting between them. CDR1 and CDR2 from the germline V gene are KGHSH and LQKENI. The sample comes from a study of beta chain features in type 1 diabetes. Points from the study as a whole: Over-representation of high TCR-expressing cells was a possible consequence of cDNA sequencing. Researchers report that Type 1 diabetes patients had moderately but significantly shorter TCRB CDR3s across all four CD4+ subsets.

TCRB transcripts that were expressed got sequenced, as all of the isolated RNA had been reverse transcribed. Profiled with immunoSEQ multiplex PCR; TCRdb holds only in-frame clones, not every one. The table has about 340,000 clones, 8% seen once. The receptor's source is a woman aged 18 to 35 in good health. Sequencing was performed on central memory CD4+ T cells from blood. V is TRBV18 and J is TRBJ2-1, with D perhaps matching TRBD2 (6 bases). DNA of the CDR3: TGTGCCAGCTCACCAAGTAGCGGAATATACAATGAGCAGTTCTTC. Translated: CASSPSSGIYNEQFF.